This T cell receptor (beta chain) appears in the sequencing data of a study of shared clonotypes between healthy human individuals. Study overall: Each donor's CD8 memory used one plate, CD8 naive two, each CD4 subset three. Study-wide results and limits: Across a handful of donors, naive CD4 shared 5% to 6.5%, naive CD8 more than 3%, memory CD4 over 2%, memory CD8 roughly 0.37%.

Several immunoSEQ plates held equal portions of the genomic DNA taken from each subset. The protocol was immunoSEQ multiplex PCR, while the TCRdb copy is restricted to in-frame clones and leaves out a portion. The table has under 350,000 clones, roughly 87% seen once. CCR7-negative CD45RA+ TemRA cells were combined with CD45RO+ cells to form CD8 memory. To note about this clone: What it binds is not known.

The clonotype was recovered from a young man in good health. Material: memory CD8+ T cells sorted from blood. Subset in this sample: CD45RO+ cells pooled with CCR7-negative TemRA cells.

CDR3 DNA: TGTGCCAGCAGTTCCGGACATGTCGAGACCCAGTACTTC. Amino acid sequence: CASSSGHVETQYF. The rearrangement uses TRBV6-5 and TRBJ2-5; D is possibly TRBD1 (5 bases). Trimming pared 4 bases from V and 5 bases from J, leaving 11 bases between. The germline V gene has CDR1 MNHEY and CDR2 SVGAGI. CDR3 length: 13 amino acids.